Below are 28 T cell receptor beta chains sequenced from a single sample in a study of monozygotic twins with inflammatory bowel disease. After re-calling the 5' RACE reads, TCRdb lists one entry per CDR3 protein, DNA absent. The specimen's table records around 380,000 distinct CDR3 sequences. Sample: blood. The receptors originated from a human donor with ulcerative colitis or Crohn's disease, or a healthy co-twin of an affected twin (not recorded which).

The chain uses TRBV19 and TRBJ1-2; TCRdb's assignment of TRBD1 cannot be checked, as there is no DNA. Germline CDR1 and CDR2: LNHDA and SQIVND (reference sequence). CDR3 length equals 13 residues. The CDR3 sequence is CASSNRGLYGYTF.

V and J are TRBV6-4 and TRBJ2-6; without DNA, the TCRdb call of TRBD1 cannot be checked. Germline assignment: CDR1 MRHNA and CDR2 SNTAGT. CDR3 length: 19 amino acids. The CDR3 here is CASSLRDRGMGAGANVLTF.

The chain employs TRBV11-2 and TRBJ2-1; the TRBD1 assignment by TCRdb is unverifiable without DNA. The CDR3 length is 14 residues. Germline V lookup: CDR1 SGHAT, CDR2 FQNNGV. CDR3: CASSSGHLYNEQFF.

The gene calls are TRBV29-1 and TRBJ2-3; TCRdb picks TRBD2, but there is no DNA to check that call. In germline, CDR1 is SQVTM, CDR2 ANQGSEA. The CDR3 has 12 residues. The CDR3 is CSVGTRGDTQYF.

This chain joins TRBV4-3 and TRBJ2-5; TCRdb returns TRBD2, unconfirmable since there is no DNA. The CDR3 extends over 16 amino acids. The V gene's germline CDR1 is LGHNA and CDR2 YSLEER. CDR3 sequence: CASSQGWTSGQETQYF.

The chain couples TRBV12-3 or TRBV12-4 to TRBJ1-6; there is no DNA to check the TCRdb D call of TRBD1. The CDR3 runs 15 residues. The CDR3 sequence: CASSWGQGYNSPLHF.

The chain links TRBV27 to TRBJ2-3. Germline V gene lookup returns CDR1 MNHEY and CDR2 SMNVEV (reference sequence). This CDR3 region has 11 residues. The CDR3 region is CATSRGDTQYF.

V and J are TRBV13 and TRBJ1-3; the TRBD1 assignment by TCRdb is unverifiable without DNA. The CDR3 length is 15 residues. Germline CDR1 reads PRHDT; CDR2 reads FYEKMQ (reference sequence). CDR3 sequence: CASSTEGGGGNTIYF. The whole variable domain, filled in from reference TRBV13 and TRBJ1-3, reads AAGVIQSPRHLIKEKRETATLKCYPIPRHDTVYWYQQGPGQDPQFLISFYEKMQSDKGSIPDRFSAQQFSDYHSELNMSSLELGDSALYFCASSTEGGGGNTIYFGEGSWLTVV.

This sequence joins TRBV2 and TRBJ2-1. CDR1 and CDR2 from the germline V gene are SNHLY and FYNNEI. The CDR3 consists of 17 residues. CDR3 amino acids: CASRGRDFRSSYNEQFF.

The rearrangement links TRBV27 to TRBJ2-5; TCRdb picks TRBD2, but there is no DNA to check that call. The CDR3 consists of 13 residues. Germline CDR1 MNHEY, CDR2 SMNVEV (reference sequence). CDR3 in amino acids: CASSGLAEETQYF.

V gene TRBV11-2 combines with J gene TRBJ1-5; as DNA is missing, the TRBD1 call by TCRdb cannot be tested. The CDR3 is 13 residues long. Germline CDR1 reads SGHAT; CDR2 reads FQNNGV. The chain's CDR3 is CASSLQGGTPQHF.

This chain's CDR3 is CSASLGPLYNEQFF. The chain combines TRBV20-1 with TRBJ2-1; checking the TCRdb D call of TRBD2 is not possible without DNA. CDR3 length: 14 residues. The germline CDR1 and CDR2 sequences are DFQATT and SNEGSKA (reference sequence).

The gene calls are TRBV5-1 and TRBJ2-5; TCRdb returns TRBD2, unconfirmable since there is no DNA. Germline V gene data show CDR1 as SGHRS and CDR2 as YFSETQ. This CDR3 is built from 16 residues. This CDR3 is CASSLGTGGSKETQYF.

The chain carries TRBV20-1 and TRBJ2-3; TCRdb returns TRBD2, unconfirmable since there is no DNA. CDR3 size: 14 residues. Germline CDR1 is DFQATT and CDR2 is SNEGSKA (reference sequence). The CDR3 loop reads CSAPLEMGTDTQYF.

V gene TRBV3-1 combines with J gene TRBJ2-7; TCRdb designates TRBD1, a call that cannot be tested without DNA. Germline V gives CDR1 LGHDT, CDR2 YNNKEL (reference sequence). This CDR3 has 16 amino acids. The CDR3: CASSQDLGTGVYEQYF.

The V and J genes are TRBV2 and TRBJ1-5; there is no DNA to check the TCRdb D call of TRBD1. CDR3 length: 15 amino acids. CDR1 and CDR2 from the germline V gene are SNHLY and FYNNEI. The CDR3 is CASRETGGEHQPQHF.

This rearrangement joins TRBV11-2 to TRBJ1-2; TCRdb calls TRBD1, which cannot be checked without DNA. This CDR3 has 16 residues. The germline CDR1 and CDR2 sequences are SGHAT and FQNNGV. The CDR3 reads CASSRWTGSNFYGYTF.

The chain carries TRBV20-1 and TRBJ1-4; TCRdb calls TRBD1, which cannot be checked without DNA. The germline V gene encodes CDR1 DFQATT and CDR2 SNEGSKA (reference sequence). This CDR3 is built from 14 residues. The CDR3 is CSARVDSTLGRLFF.

V is TRBV10-3 and J is TRBJ2-1; as DNA is missing, the TRBD2 call by TCRdb cannot be tested. The CDR3 has 18 residues. Germline lookup yields CDR1 ENHRY and CDR2 SYGVKD. This CDR3 reads CAIRTRGSGLAGNNEQFF.

V gene TRBV30 combines with J gene TRBJ1-1; with no DNA, the TCRdb D assignment of TRBD1 cannot be verified. This CDR3 has 13 amino acids. Germline assignment: CDR1 GTSNPN and CDR2 SVGIG (reference sequence). The CDR3 here is CAWIPRWDTEAFF.

The J gene is TRBJ2-1, the V gene TRBV10-2; TCRdb gives TRBD1 as the D gene, but with no DNA this cannot be confirmed. Germline-derived CDR1 and CDR2 are WSHSY and SAAADI. CDR3 length equals 17 residues. CDR3 sequence: CASSEIPGQSSYNEQFF.

The V call is TRBV12-3 or TRBV12-4, the J call TRBJ2-7; TCRdb designates TRBD1, a call that cannot be tested without DNA. There are 16 residues in the CDR3. CDR3 sequence reads: CASSLSHRGLGYEQYF.

This sequence joins TRBV6-6 and TRBJ1-2; there is no DNA to check the TCRdb D call of TRBD1. This CDR3 has 12 amino acids. CDR1 is MNHNY, CDR2 SVGAGI, per germline (reference sequence). The CDR3: CATQENRPGYTF.

The chain recombines TRBV7-2 with TRBJ2-1. The germline V gene encodes CDR1 SGHTA and CDR2 FQGNSA. The CDR3 totals 15 residues. The CDR3 loop is CASSLIQSSYNEQFF.

The rearrangement uses TRBV29-1 and TRBJ2-5; the TCRdb call, TRBD2, lacks DNA for checking. CDR3 length: 14 amino acids. From germline, CDR1 is SQVTM and CDR2 ANQGSEA. CDR3 sequence: CSVGDLRSGETQYF.

V and J are TRBV3-1 and TRBJ2-5; TCRdb proposes TRBD2, but this gene call is untestable without DNA. Germline values: CDR1 LGHDT, CDR2 YNNKEL (reference sequence). The CDR3 runs 15 residues. CDR3 protein: CASVYGTSGRETQYF.

The chain uses TRBV5-1 and TRBJ2-2. CDR1 and CDR2 from the germline V gene are SGHRS and YFSETQ. The CDR3 spans 13 residues. The CDR3 sequence is CASSAMNTGELFF.

This chain connects TRBV10-3 to TRBJ2-7; TCRdb selects TRBD2, and the lack of DNA leaves this call unchecked. The CDR3 runs to 14 residues. Per germline, CDR1 ENHRY and CDR2 SYGVKD. The CDR3 spells CATSPSDASYEQYF.